Shown below are 30 T cell receptor beta chains from a single sample sequenced in a study of blood T cell repertoires in COVID-19. Some clones are missing from TCRdb's copy, which holds only in-frame ones; the method was immunoSEQ multiplex PCR. Here the sample spans 200,000 to 250,000 clones, over 80% being singletons. The source material was peripheral blood. These receptors were obtained from a woman between 25 and 40 years old with COVID-19, enrolled during active disease.

V and J are TRBV10-3 and TRBJ2-5; D gene uncertain. The ends were cut back, 2 bases at V and 7 bases at J, with 8 bases in the middle. The CDR3 extends over 12 amino acids. Looked up from germline, CDR1 is ENHRY and CDR2 is SYGVKD. The CDR3 loop reads CAISEAQATQYF. CDR3 coding DNA: TGTGCCATCAGTGAGGCGCAGGCGACCCAGTACTTC.

This sequence joins TRBV5-1 and TRBJ1-2; 10 nucleotides align to TRBD1. Germline CDR1 SGHRS, CDR2 YFSETQ. Trimming at V came to 0 bases and at J to 7 bases, leaving 0 bases not matched to a gene. This CDR3 contains 13 residues. This CDR3 reads CASSLGTGGGYTF. CDR3 nucleotides: TGCGCCAGCAGCTTGGGGACAGGGGGTGGCTACACCTTC.

CDR3 DNA sequence: TGTGCCAGCAGCTTAAAGGCAGGGGTGAACACTGAAGCTTTCTTT. It translates to CASSLKAGVNTEAFF. The gene calls are TRBV11-2 and TRBJ1-1; tentative D call: TRBD1 (6 bases). Looked up from germline, CDR1 is SGHAT and CDR2 is FQNNGV. Between the trimmed V and J ends, which lost 2 bases and 0 bases, there was a span of 10 bases. This CDR3 has 15 amino acids.

The chain combines TRBV19 with TRBJ1-2, with 8 bases fitting TRBD1. After removal of 8 bases from V and 2 bases from J, the junction contained 4 bases not matched to a gene. The CDR3 is 13 residues long. The V gene's germline CDR1 is LNHDA and CDR2 SQIVND (reference sequence). The CDR3 here is CASCRGQNYGYTF. The CDR3 DNA reads as TGTGCCAGTTGCAGGGGGCAAAACTATGGCTACACCTTC.

The chain employs TRBV30 and TRBJ1-6; 7 nucleotides match TRBD1. This CDR3 comprises 14 residues. The germline V gene encodes CDR1 GTSNPN and CDR2 SVGIG (reference sequence). After removal of 3 bases from V and 5 bases from J, the junction contained 4 bases not matched to a gene. CDR3 amino acids: CAWSRGEHNSPLHF. For the CDR3, the DNA is TGTGCCTGGAGCAGGGGGGAACATAATTCACCCCTCCACTTT.

CDR3 DNA: TGTGCCAGCGTGTTATCTGCGAATCAGCCCCAGCATTTT. Protein sequence: CASVLSANQPQHF. This chain connects TRBV6-5 to TRBJ1-5; D remains ambiguous. CDR3 length: 13 amino acids. Germline assignment: CDR1 MNHEY and CDR2 SVGAGI. Between the trimmed V and J ends, which lost 8 bases and 4 bases, there was a span of 12 bases.

The rearrangement uses TRBV19 and TRBJ2-3, with D perhaps matching TRBD2 (5 bases). Looked up from germline, CDR1 is LNHDA and CDR2 is SQIVND (reference sequence). V was trimmed by 4 bases and J by 0 bases, leaving 11 bases between them. The CDR3 is 15 residues long. The CDR3 is CASSSSGSSTDTQYF. Here the CDR3 DNA reads TGTGCCAGTAGTAGCTCGGGGTCTAGCACAGATACGCAGTATTTT.

The chain recombines TRBV7-2 with TRBJ2-5, with 8 nucleotides matching TRBD2. The CDR3 runs to 16 residues. The germline CDR1 and CDR2 sequences are SGHTA and FQGNSA. Losses at the gene ends were 1 base for V and 2 bases for J; bases not matched to a gene: 6. CDR3 sequence: CASSLGLAGSQETQYF. CDR3 bases: TGTGCCAGCAGCTTAGGGCTAGCGGGTAGTCAAGAGACCCAGTACTTC.

This clone occurred once. The chain joins TRBV7-6 to TRBJ2-3; no clear D. V lost 2 bases, J lost 5 bases, and 8 bases lay in between. CDR3 length equals 13 residues. The germline gives CDR1 SGHVS, CDR2 FNYEAQ. The chain's CDR3 is CASSLILGDTQYF. The CDR3 nucleotides are TGTGCCAGCAGCTTAATCCTCGGAGATACGCAGTATTTT.

The V call is TRBV2, the J call TRBJ2-7; weak D call: TRBD2 (6 bases). V was cut by 7 bases and J by 0 bases, with 16 bases left in between. Germline V gene sequence: CDR1 SNHLY, CDR2 FYNNEI. The CDR3 is made up of 15 amino acids. DNA for the CDR3: TGTGCCAGCACCCCCCCGGCGGGGATCTCCTACGAGCAGTACTTC. The encoded protein is CASTPPAGISYEQYF. The full variable domain, with the rest looked up from reference TRBV2 and TRBJ2-7, is EPEVTQTPSHQVTQMGQEVILRCVPISNHLYFYWYRQILGQKVEFLVSFYNNEISEKSEIFDDQFSVERPDGSNFTLKIRSTKLEDSAMYFCASTPPAGISYEQYFGPGTRLTVT.

Points on this clone: The germline gene is not matched at one end of the junction; a read error may be the cause. The chain has TRBV12-3 or TRBV12-4 and TRBJ2-7, with D hard to call. CDR3 length equals 11 residues. The CDR3: CASSLGGMISF. DNA for the CDR3: TGTGCCAGCAGTTTAGGCGGAATGATAAGCTTC.

This clone came up a few times. The chain employs TRBV27 and TRBJ1-3; 8 bases are a match to TRBD1. The length of the CDR3 is 13 residues. Trimming removed 5 bases from V and 9 bases from J; junction bases left unmatched: 6. The germline V gene has CDR1 MNHEY and CDR2 SMNVEV (reference sequence). CDR3 in amino acids: CASSMTGAGTIYF. DNA for the CDR3: TGTGCCAGCAGTATGACAGGGGCAGGCACCATATATTTT.

The chain couples TRBV10-3 to TRBJ1-5, with D possibly matching TRBD1 (6 bases). The CDR3 runs 13 residues. In germline, CDR1 is ENHRY, CDR2 SYGVKD. V was cut by 2 bases and J by 6 bases, with 8 bases left in between. CDR3 residues: CAISEGGFQPQHF. The CDR3 DNA reads TGTGCCATCAGTGAGGGGGGCTTTCAGCCCCAGCATTTT.

V and J are TRBV18 and TRBJ2-7; D is unresolved. The V gene's germline CDR1 is KGHSH and CDR2 LQKENI. V was pared by 1 base and J by 5 bases, with 9 bases between. The CDR3 loop spans 13 amino acids. The CDR3 sequence: CASSPLPRDEQYF. In DNA form, the CDR3 reads TGTGCCAGCTCACCACTTCCCCGAGACGAGCAGTACTTC.

V usage is TRBV11-2 and J usage is TRBJ1-1, with D perhaps matching TRBD1 (6 bases). The germline V gene encodes CDR1 SGHAT and CDR2 FQNNGV. V lost 5 bases and J 5 bases, leaving 18 bases between the germline ends. The CDR3 has 15 amino acids. The CDR3 bases are TGTGCCAGCAGCCCCCTTTTGGGGGCCGAGACTGAAGCTTTCTTT. Its protein product is CASSPLLGAETEAFF.

V usage is TRBV7-9 and J usage is TRBJ1-2; TRBD1 might be the D (6 bases). Germline V gene data show CDR1 as SEHNR and CDR2 as FQNEAQ (reference sequence). Trimming took off 2 bases at V and 4 bases at J, with 11 bases between the two ends. The CDR3 is 14 residues long. The CDR3 nucleotides are TGTGCCAGCAGCTTACAGGGGTGGGGCTATGGCTACACCTTC. Amino acids: CASSLQGWGYGYTF.

The V gene is TRBV2, the J gene TRBJ1-2; tentative D call: TRBD1 (5 bases). CDR3 size: 15 residues. Looked up from germline, CDR1 is SNHLY and CDR2 is FYNNEI. Trimming took off 2 bases at V and 8 bases at J, with 18 bases between the two ends. The CDR3 sequence is CASSEREGLLGGYTF. As DNA, the CDR3 is TGTGCCAGCAGTGAAAGGGAGGGACTGCTGGGCGGCTACACCTTC.

The chain has TRBV24-1 and TRBJ2-5, with 7 bases fitting TRBD1. V trimming: 4 bases; J trimming: 6 bases; junction bases outside the gene matches: 4. The CDR3 length is 13 residues. Germline V gene sequence: CDR1 KGHDR, CDR2 SFDVKD. The DNA of the CDR3 is TGTGCCACCAGTGACTACAGGGGTAAGACCCAGTACTTC. Translated: CATSDYRGKTQYF.

The rearrangement uses TRBV5-4 and TRBJ2-7, with 7 bases aligning to TRBD1. Germline V gives CDR1 SGHNT, CDR2 YYREEE (reference sequence). With V trimmed by 1 base and J by 4 bases, 2 bases remained unmatched. The CDR3 has 13 residues. The CDR3 DNA sequence: TGTGCCAGCAGCTTGAGACAGGGTTACGAGCAGTACTTC. Its protein product is CASSLRQGYEQYF. The whole variable domain, filled in from reference TRBV5-4 and TRBJ2-7, reads ETGVTQSPTHLIKTRGQQVTLRCSSQSGHNTVSWYQQALGQGPQFIFQYYREEENGRGNFPPRFSGLQFPNYSSELNVNALELDDSALYLCASSLRQGYEQYFGPGTRLTVT.

The chain combines TRBV6-1 with TRBJ2-2; weak D call: TRBD2 (6 bases). Trimming took 3 bases from V and 7 from J, leaving 9 bases between them. CDR1 MNHNS and CDR2 SASEGT come from the germline V gene. The CDR3 is 13 amino acids. The CDR3 sequence: CASSEVGGGELFF. The CDR3 DNA reads TGTGCCAGCAGTGAGGTGGGGGGCGGGGAGCTGTTTTTT.

V gene TRBV5-1 combines with J gene TRBJ2-1; TRBD2 matches at 12 bases. The CDR3 loop spans 15 amino acids. The trim removed 4 bases at V and 5 bases at J, leaving 4 bases unmatched. Germline assignment: CDR1 SGHRS and CDR2 YFSETQ. The CDR3 DNA is TGCGCCAGCAGCGACTCTAGCGGGGGGGACAATGAGCAGTTCTTC. It translates to CASSDSSGGDNEQFF.

The chain has TRBV5-1 and TRBJ2-2; D is uncertain. Trimming pared 4 bases from V and 8 bases from J, leaving 12 bases between. The CDR3 consists of 13 residues. CDR1 is SGHRS and CDR2 is YFSETQ in the germline V gene. The CDR3 spells CASSTQAQGELFF. CDR3 nucleotide sequence: TGCGCCAGCAGCACGCAGGCCCAGGGGGAGCTGTTTTTT.

The chain links TRBV7-6 to TRBJ2-5, with TRBD1 matching 8 bases. The CDR3 consists of 15 residues. Germline V CDR1 and CDR2: SGHVS, FNYEAQ. V gave up 5 bases and J gave up 5 bases; unmatched junction bases: 10. The CDR3 region has the DNA TGTGCCAGCAGCCCCGCGCAGGGGGCAAGGGAGACCCAGTACTTC. Its translation is CASSPAQGARETQYF.

V usage is TRBV6-2 or TRBV6-3 and J usage is TRBJ2-1, with 9 positions matching TRBD2. V shed 6 bases and J 9 bases; nucleotides not matched to a gene: 15. Per the germline V gene, CDR1 is MNHEY and CDR2 is SVGEGT. The CDR3 is 16 residues long. CDR3 protein: CASSWPLAGGSGEQFF. The CDR3 DNA follows: TGTGCCAGCAGCTGGCCGCTGGCGGGAGGGTCCGGTGAGCAGTTCTTC.

In DNA, the CDR3 is TGTGCCTGGAGTGTAGGGCCAGGGGGGACCCAGTACTTC. Its translation: CAWSVGPGGTQYF. The chain links TRBV30 to TRBJ2-5, with 7 bases that match TRBD1. The germline V gene has CDR1 GTSNPN and CDR2 SVGIG (reference sequence). The V gene end was trimmed by 0 bases and the J gene end by 7 bases; junction bases not matched to a gene: 5. The CDR3 is made up of 13 amino acids.

The V call is TRBV4-2, the J call TRBJ2-1, with 9 bases aligning to TRBD2. Germline lookup yields CDR1 LGHNA and CDR2 YNFKEQ. The CDR3 length is 17 residues. J lost 1 base, V lost 0 bases, and 4 bases had no gene match. CDR3 region: CASSQERSGRSYNEQFF. The CDR3 DNA reads as TGTGCCAGCAGCCAAGAACGGAGCGGGAGGTCCTACAATGAGCAGTTCTTC.

The CDR3 sequence is CASSPDRPYSGANVLTF. CDR3 nucleotides: TGTGCCAGCAGTCCGGACAGGCCGTACTCTGGGGCCAACGTCCTGACTTTC. The chain is built from TRBV6-2 or TRBV6-3 and TRBJ2-6, with TRBD1 matching 7 bases. The CDR3 spans 17 residues. Trimming took 5 bases from V and 0 from J; bases not matched to a gene: 7. Per the germline V gene, CDR1 is MNHEY and CDR2 is SVGEGT.

The V gene is TRBV2, the J gene TRBJ2-3; D is perhaps TRBD2 (7 bases). The CDR3 has 14 residues. Deletions cut 5 bases from V and 7 bases from J, with 16 bases between. CDR1 SNHLY and CDR2 FYNNEI come from the germline V gene. The CDR3 sequence is CASSLGGRVNTQYF. For the CDR3, the DNA is TGTGCCAGCAGTCTCGGGGGGCGTGTGAATACGCAGTATTTT.

The chain employs TRBV5-1 and TRBJ2-1; D is ambiguous. V was cut by 4 bases and J by 7 bases, with 18 bases left in between. The CDR3 is 15 residues long. The germline V gene encodes CDR1 SGHRS and CDR2 YFSETQ. CDR3 sequence reads: CASSLVVQRANEQFF. Here the CDR3 DNA reads TGCGCCAGCAGCCTCGTCGTACAGAGAGCAAATGAGCAGTTCTTC. The full variable domain, its missing parts supplied by reference TRBV5-1 and TRBJ2-1, is KAGVTQTPRYLIKTRGQQVTLSCSPISGHRSVSWYQQTPGQGLQFLFEYFSETQRNKGNFPGRFSGRQFSNSRSEMNVSTLELGDSALYLCASSLVVQRANEQFFGPGTRLTVL.

The gene calls are TRBV5-6 and TRBJ2-3; TRBD2 aligns across 8 bases. V shed 4 bases and J 5 bases; nucleotides not matched to a gene: 9. Germline V gene data show CDR1 as SGHDT and CDR2 as YYEEEE. The CDR3 has 15 residues. This CDR3 is CASSLAGAGGDTQYF. CDR3 bases: TGTGCCAGCAGCCTAGCGGGCGCGGGGGGAGATACGCAGTATTTT.